This TCR beta chain was sequenced in a study of somatic mutations in cytotoxic T cells in rheumatoid arthritis. On the study more broadly: Collection of patient blood (30 ml EDTA) took place right after diagnosis, before any treatment. Study observations and caveats: The slight TRBV07 underrepresentation in rheumatoid arthritis patients was not adjusted for multiple comparisons.

About this clone itself: What it binds is unknown.

Germline V CDR1 and CDR2: GTSNPN, SVGIG (reference sequence). CDR3 length equals 16 residues. V was pared by 0 bases and J by 2 bases, with 6 bases of the junction left unmatched. Method: immunoSEQ multiplex PCR; TCRdb's copy keeps in-frame clones and lacks some. The table lists approximately 18,000 clones, roughly 80% of them singletons. Positive selection using magnetic beads isolated the CD4+ and CD8+ cells (purity was checked by flow cytometry). The clonotype comes from an adult with rheumatoid arthritis. This chain joins TRBV30 and TRBJ2-2; TRBD1 aligns across 7 bases. Specimen: CD8+ T cells sorted from blood. CDR3 nucleotide sequence: TGTGCCTGGAGTGTCCACGGGACAGCCAACACCGGGGAGCTGTTTTTT. This translates into CAWSVHGTANTGELFF.